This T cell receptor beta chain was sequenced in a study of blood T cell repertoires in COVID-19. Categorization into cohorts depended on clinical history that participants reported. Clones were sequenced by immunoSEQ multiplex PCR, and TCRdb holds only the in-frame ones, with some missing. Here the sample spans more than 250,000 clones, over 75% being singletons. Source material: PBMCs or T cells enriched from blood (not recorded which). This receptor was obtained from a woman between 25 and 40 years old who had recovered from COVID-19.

CDR3 residues: CASSQLGTSGGEGETQYF. As DNA, the CDR3 is TGTGCCAGCAGCCAATTGGGGACTAGCGGGGGGGAAGGCGAGACCCAGTACTTC. The gene calls are TRBV4-2 and TRBJ2-5; 16 nucleotides match TRBD2. Germline CDR1 reads LGHNA; CDR2 reads YNFKEQ. The CDR3 is 18 amino acids. V was pared by 2 bases and J by 5 bases, with 8 bases of the junction left unmatched.